A single sample is the source of the 19 T cell receptor beta chains below, sequenced in a study of technical replicates of blood from a handful of donors. Method: immunoSEQ multiplex PCR; TCRdb's copy keeps in-frame clones and lacks some. The table lists about 84,000 clones, 80% to 95% of them singletons. Sequenced: T cells isolated from PBMCs. The receptors stem from a human donor in good health.

This CDR3 reads CASSFGTSGTQDTQYF. The CDR3 region has the DNA TGTGCCAGCAGCTTCGGGACTAGCGGGACCCAGGATACGCAGTATTTT. The chain links TRBV7-9 to TRBJ2-3, with 13 bases fitting TRBD2. The germline CDR1 and CDR2 sequences are SEHNR and FQNEAQ (reference sequence). The J segment lost 6 bases and the V segment lost 3 bases, leaving 6 bases of the junction unmatched. This CDR3 is 16 amino acids long. Together with reference TRBV7-9 and TRBJ2-3, the CDR3 gives the full variable domain: DTGVSQNPRHKITKRGQNVTFRCDPISEHNRLYWYRQTLGQGPEFLTYFQNEAQLEKSRLLSDRFSAERPKGSFSTLEIQRTEQGDSAMYLCASSFGTSGTQDTQYFGPGTRLTVL.

The genes are TRBV5-1 and TRBJ1-2; 8 bases are a match to TRBD1. This CDR3 contains 18 residues. CDR1 SGHRS and CDR2 YFSETQ come from the germline V gene. V lost 0 bases, J lost 4 bases, and 14 bases stayed unmatched. CDR3 sequence reads: CASSLDSGLTGDFYGYTF. As DNA, the CDR3 is TGCGCCAGCAGCTTGGATTCAGGCCTGACAGGGGATTTCTATGGCTACACCTTC. Full variable domain (outside the CDR3, taken from reference TRBV5-1 and TRBJ1-2): KAGVTQTPRYLIKTRGQQVTLSCSPISGHRSVSWYQQTPGQGLQFLFEYFSETQRNKGNFPGRFSGRQFSNSRSEMNVSTLELGDSALYLCASSLDSGLTGDFYGYTFGSGTRLTVV.

The chain employs TRBV10-1 and TRBJ2-7; 10 bases match TRBD2. Germline-derived CDR1 and CDR2 are WNHNN and SYGVQD (reference sequence). V lost 3 bases and J lost 5; bases outside the gene matches: 4. The CDR3 extends over 14 amino acids. The CDR3 region has the DNA TGCGCCAGCAGTGAAACTAGCGGGGCTAACGAGCAGTACTTC. Protein: CASSETSGANEQYF.

This chain uses TRBV28 with TRBJ2-3, with 8 bases identical to TRBD1. Germline V gene data show CDR1 as MDHEN and CDR2 as SYDVKM. The CDR3 loop spans 12 amino acids. V lost 4 bases and J lost 7; bases outside the gene matches: 1. The chain's CDR3 is CASSWDRYTQYF. In DNA form, the CDR3 reads TGTGCCAGCAGTTGGGACAGGTATACGCAGTATTTT.

The chain carries TRBV7-9 and TRBJ2-3; D remains unclear. CDR3 length: 14 amino acids. Trimming stripped 3 bases from V and 1 base from J, with 8 bases between. Germline lookup yields CDR1 SEHNR and CDR2 FQNEAQ (reference sequence). CDR3 residues: CASSFGGGTDTQYF. The CDR3 DNA sequence: TGTGCCAGCAGCTTCGGCGGAGGCACAGATACGCAGTATTTT.

The genes are TRBV19 and TRBJ2-2; D not resolved. Per germline, CDR1 LNHDA and CDR2 SQIVND (reference sequence). There are 16 residues in the CDR3. Trimming left V 3 bases short and J 3 bases short, with 14 bases between. CDR3 protein: CASSISPAWDTGELFF. The CDR3 nucleotides are TGTGCCAGTAGTATTTCCCCAGCGTGGGACACCGGGGAGCTGTTTTTT.

This rearrangement joins TRBV6-1 to TRBJ2-3, with TRBD1 matching over 10 bases. After removal of 1 base from V and 4 bases from J, the junction contained 2 bases not matched to a gene. This CDR3 is built from 15 residues. Looked up from germline, CDR1 is MNHNS and CDR2 is SASEGT. The CDR3 reads CASSEGGTGADTQYF. In DNA form, the CDR3 reads TGTGCCAGCAGTGAAGGCGGGACAGGGGCAGATACGCAGTATTTT.

The chain employs TRBV6-4 and TRBJ1-3; D unresolved. The CDR3 runs to 15 residues. Germline V gene lookup returns CDR1 MRHNA and CDR2 SNTAGT. V lost 3 bases and J 3 bases, leaving 12 bases between the germline ends. CDR3: CASSEMASYGNTIYF. CDR3 in DNA: TGTGCCAGCAGTGAAATGGCATCTTATGGAAACACCATATATTTT.

J is TRBJ2-7 and V is TRBV27; unclear D gene. CDR1 MNHEY and CDR2 SMNVEV come from the germline V gene (reference sequence). The CDR3 spans 13 residues. The V end was cut by 5 bases, the J end by 4 bases, with 12 bases between. CDR3 sequence reads: CASSPSPRYEQYF. The CDR3 DNA reads as TGTGCCAGCAGTCCAAGCCCGCGTTACGAGCAGTACTTC.

The chain links TRBV5-6 to TRBJ2-1, with 8 bases identical to TRBD2. The CDR3 runs to 18 residues. V trimming: 4 bases; J trimming: 6 bases; junction bases outside the gene matches: 18. In germline, CDR1 is SGHDT, CDR2 YYEEEE. Here the CDR3 DNA reads TGTGCCAGCAGCCAGAGGGACTTTTCCAGCGGGAGTGGCAATGAGCAGTTCTTC. Residues: CASSQRDFSSGSGNEQFF.

The chain uses TRBV7-6 and TRBJ2-2, with 12 bases fitting TRBD2. Germline V gene sequence: CDR1 SGHVS, CDR2 FNYEAQ. The V segment lost 1 base and the J segment 6 bases; nucleotides outside the gene matches: 3. The CDR3 runs 16 residues. The CDR3 DNA sequence: TGTGCCAGCAGCTTAGGACTAGCGGGAGCGCCCGGGGAGCTGTTTTTT. This codes for CASSLGLAGAPGELFF.

This chain joins TRBV27 and TRBJ2-1, with TRBD1 matching 7 bases. There are 14 residues in the CDR3. Per germline, CDR1 MNHEY and CDR2 SMNVEV (reference sequence). Trimming cost V 3 bases and J 9 bases; bases outside gene matches: 8. This CDR3 is CASSFLRQGGEQFF. Written as DNA, the CDR3 is TGTGCCAGCAGTTTCCTCCGACAGGGCGGTGAGCAGTTCTTC.

V usage is TRBV19 and J usage is TRBJ1-5; the match to TRBD1 covers 8 bases. The CDR3 extends over 19 amino acids. Germline V gene data show CDR1 as LNHDA and CDR2 as SQIVND (reference sequence). V trimming: 3 bases; J trimming: 2 bases; junction bases outside the gene matches: 15. CDR3 region: CASSIQAGGFGMGNQPQHF. The CDR3 DNA sequence: TGTGCCAGTAGTATCCAAGCAGGGGGCTTCGGTATGGGCAATCAGCCCCAGCATTTT.

The chain uses TRBV29-1 and TRBJ2-7; D gene uncertain. Per the germline V gene, CDR1 is SQVTM and CDR2 is ANQGSEA. CDR3 size: 12 residues. Trimming removed 4 bases at V and 2 bases at J, with 9 bases between. The CDR3 DNA reads TGCAGCGTTGGGCAGGTGGCCTACGAGCAGTACTTC. Its translation is CSVGQVAYEQYF.

V usage is TRBV7-2 and J usage is TRBJ2-7; the D gene is possibly TRBD1 (6 bases). This CDR3 region has 15 residues. CDR1 and CDR2 (germline): SGHTA, FQGNSA. The V end lost 1 base, the J end lost 3 bases, and 13 bases lay between the germline ends. Here the CDR3 DNA reads TGTGCCAGCAGCTTAGTGGACAGACGACTCTACGAGCAGTACTTC. Protein: CASSLVDRRLYEQYF. The full variable domain, in which reference TRBV7-2 and TRBJ2-7 provide the parts outside the CDR3, is GAGVSQSPSNKVTEKGKDVELRCDPISGHTALYWYRQSLGQGLEFLIYFQGNSAPDKSGLPSDRFSAERTGGSVSTLTIQRTQQEDSAVYLCASSLVDRRLYEQYFGPGTRLTVT.

V and J are TRBV7-9 and TRBJ2-4, with D possibly matching TRBD2 (5 bases). Germline V gene sequence: CDR1 SEHNR, CDR2 FQNEAQ (reference sequence). This CDR3 has 16 amino acids. Trimming removed 5 bases at V and 0 bases at J, with 14 bases between. CDR3 nucleotide sequence: TGTGCCAGCAGCCCTATGGGAGTTCTAGCCAAAAACATTCAGTACTTC. It specifies CASSPMGVLAKNIQYF. The full variable domain, rest sourced from reference TRBV7-9 and TRBJ2-4, is DTGVSQNPRHKITKRGQNVTFRCDPISEHNRLYWYRQTLGQGPEFLTYFQNEAQLEKSRLLSDRFSAERPKGSFSTLEIQRTEQGDSAMYLCASSPMGVLAKNIQYFGAGTRLSVL.

The chain couples TRBV6-1 to TRBJ1-2; TRBD1 is a possible D gene (5 bases). V lost 2 bases to trimming and J lost 6 bases, with 16 bases between them. The germline CDR1 and CDR2 sequences are MNHNS and SASEGT. The CDR3 contains 15 residues. The CDR3 DNA reads TGTGCCAGCAGTGAATCTCCGGGGGGACCGGATGGCTACACCTTC. As protein: CASSESPGGPDGYTF.

The chain has TRBV4-1 and TRBJ2-7, with a tentative D call TRBD2 (6 bases). Germline assignment: CDR1 MGHRA and CDR2 YSYEKL. The CDR3 loop spans 16 amino acids. Trimming removed 5 bases at V and 2 bases at J, with 19 bases between. The CDR3 DNA sequence: TGCGCCAGCAGCACTCACGGGGGAGCCTATCCCTACGAGCAGTACTTC. Its translation: CASSTHGGAYPYEQYF.

This chain uses TRBV7-8 with TRBJ2-1; tentative D call: TRBD1 (6 bases). CDR1 and CDR2 (germline): SGHVS, FQNEAQ. The CDR3 length is 19 residues. V lost 4 bases to trimming and J lost 0 bases, with 22 bases between them. The CDR3 here is CASSSMRDTGIGSYNEQFF. The CDR3, as DNA: TGTGCCAGCAGCTCAATGCGCGATACAGGGATCGGCTCCTACAATGAGCAGTTCTTC.